This TCR beta chain was obtained from a study of Ad26.COV2.S vaccination and SARS-CoV-2 variants (dated by TCRdb to the early 2020s). With regard to the full study: Vaccine-arm donors came from COV1001, a multicentre, randomized, double-blind, placebo-controlled phase I-IIa trial of Ad26.COV2.S in healthy adults. Throughout the experiments and outcome assessment, investigators stayed blinded to trial group allocation. Dosing of Ad26.COV2.S was intramuscular, at either 5x10^10 or 1x10^11 viral particles, delivered as one shot or as two shots spaced 56 days apart. The TCR-sequenced set comprised approximately 32 samples: some 19 Ad26.COV2.S vaccine recipients, 5 placebo recipients and 8 SARS-CoV-2 convalescent individuals. Participants in the trial were split at random into five groups of five each, receiving low-dose or high-dose Ad26.COV2.S once or twice, or else placebo on both occasions. TCRbeta repertoire sequencing served as the tool for gauging how specific and how broad the SARS-CoV-2-reactive T cell receptors were following Ad26.COV2.S vaccination. What the research found in general, with its limitations: After vaccination, spike-specific CD8+ and CD4+ T cell responses were reported to show substantial breadth. Compared with placebo recipients, Ad26.COV2.S recipients showed higher spike-specific TCR breadth (P = 0.0014). Comparing responses between vaccine doses or regimens was not something the study was powered to do. According to the authors, total T cell responses may have been underestimated by the TCR breadth and depth analyses. Vaccine and placebo recipients had comparable non-spike TCR breadth, which fits with the vaccine containing only spike.

As regards this clone: The specificity of this receptor is unknown. Within one base of it there is no much larger clone, and no base qualities were kept.

The sample's treatment or condition label, decoded: 15 to 20 received Ad26.COV2.S at low or high dose, single or two shots; several received placebo; per-sample allocation not given. Repertoires of vaccine and placebo recipients were sequenced from samples collected on day 63 after the first injection. In Cohort 1b, more than 20 adults aged 18-55 years were enrolled at a single site in Boston, USA, between 29 July and 7 August 2020. Ad26.COV2.S was a replication-incompetent adenovirus type 26 vector expressing a prefusion-stabilized SARS-CoV-2 spike protein from the original Wuhan strain. V loses 0 bases at its end and J loses 1 base; junction bases beyond the gene matches: 3. From the cysteine up to the phenylalanine, the CDR3 has a length of 16 residues. Only CDR3 DNA remains: 48 bases, in frame from the first base. CDR1 and CDR2 were assigned from the germline V gene as MGHRA and YSYEKL. The immunoSEQ Assay was the method used to sequence TCRbeta CDR3 regions. After extraction, genomic DNA underwent amplification by bias-controlled multiplex PCR, followed by high-throughput sequencing. Per the original workflow: Collapsing and filtering of sequences were performed to quantify the absolute abundance of each unique TCRbeta CDR3 region. Usable DNA was measured by amplifying reference genes present in all nucleated cells, and TCRbeta template counts were normalized to that usable DNA to estimate T cell fraction. Repertoire TCRs were annotated as SARS-CoV-2-specific when V gene, CDR3 amino acid sequence and J gene were exactly matched to a known reactive TCR set. MIRA supplied the reference SARS-CoV-2 TCR set, which was filtered for enrichment in COVID-19-positive ImmuneCODE repertoires so that public or cross-reactive TCRs were removed. Drawing on the MIRA antigens, annotated TCRs were analysed further at the level of specific ORF or position within ORF. Depth was the summed frequency of annotated unique rearrangements, while breadth was defined as annotated unique rearrangements over total unique productive rearrangements. Two-sided Wilcoxon rank-sum tests were used to compare TCR breadth between groups. Imported from immuneACCESS, the table was reduced by TCRdb to in-frame sequences with V and J called. These copies leave out some clones; in studies compared against another copy, an unresolved V gene accounts for under half, and the cause of the remainder is not known. V and J calls and clone size are those listed in that table; D and trimming were worked out from the DNA. The table for this sample lists 350,000 to 400,000 clones; about 85% of them were counted only once. Clones ranked in the top ten supply 3% to 4.5% of the sample.

The sequence is built from TRBV4-1 and TRBJ2-5, with 9 bases aligning to TRBD1. The material was peripheral blood, obtained in a trial of Ad26.COV2.S vaccine versus placebo. The sequence derives from a person between 18 and 59 years old who received the Ad26.COV2.S COVID-19 vaccine or a placebo. The encoded CDR3 is CASSQEPDRGQETQYF. The bases read TGCGCCAGCAGCCAAGAACCGGACAGGGGCCAAGAGACCCAGTACTTC.